This TCR beta chain was sequenced for a study of blood T cell repertoires in COVID-19. This clone has a count of ten or more. The method was immunoSEQ multiplex PCR; TCRdb's version includes in-frame clones alone and lacks a portion of them. The table has 150,000 to 200,000 clones, 87% seen once. Germline CDR1 and CDR2: MDHEN and SYDVKM. Trimming stripped 5 bases from V and 5 bases from J, with 12 bases between. CDR3 length: 13 residues. The rearrangement links TRBV28 to TRBJ1-2; tentatively, D is TRBD1 (5 bases). Material: peripheral blood. The sequence came from a man aged 35-49 years with active or convalescent COVID-19. For the CDR3, the DNA is TGTGCCAGCAGTGGGGGGACGGCGTATGGCTACACCTTC. It yields the protein CASSGGTAYGYTF.